This T cell receptor (beta chain) came from a study of response to subunit inactivated influenza vaccine. V was pared by 5 bases and J by 6 bases, with 17 bases between. The CDR3 consists of 13 residues. The germline V gene has CDR1 SQVTM and CDR2 ANQGSEA. A few counts support this clonotype. TCRdb passed the RT-PCR reads through MiXCR, listing each CDR3 protein once. The sample has some 500,000 distinct CDR3 sequences, roughly 13% seen once. Sequenced material: PBMCs from blood, taken more than 35 days after vaccination. The clonotype comes from a man aged 45 to 65 who received an inactivated influenza vaccine. The chain joins TRBV29-1 to TRBJ2-7; a possible D gene is TRBD2 (5 bases). The CDR3 loop reads CSVSGRGLSEQYF. The CDR3 DNA follows: TGCAGCGTTTCGGGCAGAGGGTTGTCCGAGCAGTACTTC.